These 5 T cell receptor beta chains were all obtained from the same sample, sequenced in a study of blood T cell repertoires in COVID-19. Assay used: immunoSEQ multiplex PCR; TCRdb lists only in-frame clones, some missing. This table has about 5,900 clones, under 90% appearing once. Sequencing input: peripheral blood. The receptors here all came from a man aged 55 to 70 with acute or convalescent COVID-19.

The chain recombines TRBV6-4 with TRBJ2-3; 8 positions agree with TRBD1. The CDR3 extends over 17 amino acids. Trimming took 2 bases from V and 6 from J; bases not matched to a gene: 13. Per the germline V gene, CDR1 is MRHNA and CDR2 is SNTAGT. The CDR3 sequence: CASSDNTRGLKGDTQYF. The CDR3 DNA reads as TGTGCCAGCAGTGACAATACCAGGGGGCTAAAGGGGGATACGCAGTATTTT.

The chain links TRBV9 to TRBJ2-7; 8 bases match TRBD1. Germline V CDR1 and CDR2: SGDLS, YYNGEE. The CDR3 has 15 amino acids. Trimming cost V 0 bases and J 3 bases; bases outside gene matches: 5. The CDR3 DNA reads TGTGCCAGCAGCGTAGGCCAGGGGGCGTTCTACGAGCAGTACTTC. It yields the protein CASSVGQGAFYEQYF. The full variable domain, rest sourced from reference TRBV9 and TRBJ2-7, is DSGVTQTPKHLITATGQRVTLRCSPRSGDLSVYWYQQSLDQGLQFLIQYYNGEERAKGNILERFSAQQFPDLHSELNLSSLELGDSALYFCASSVGQGAFYEQYFGPGTRLTVT.

The chain carries TRBV6-5 and TRBJ2-5; D unresolved. The CDR3 loop spans 13 amino acids. Germline V lookup: CDR1 MNHEY, CDR2 SVGAGI. Trimming removed 2 bases from V and 5 bases from J, with 9 bases in between. The CDR3 region has the DNA TGTGCCAGCAGTTACGAGGATTGGGAGACCCAGTACTTC. This sequence encodes CASSYEDWETQYF.

The V gene is TRBV15, the J gene TRBJ2-6; D remains ambiguous. The CDR3 spans 14 residues. Germline CDR1 LNHNV, CDR2 YYDKDF (reference sequence). The ends were cut back, 1 base at V and 2 bases at J, with 3 bases in the middle. CDR3 coding DNA: TGTGCCACCAGCAGAGGAGCTGGGGCCAACGTCCTGACTTTC. Its translation is CATSRGAGANVLTF.

The J gene is TRBJ1-1, the V gene TRBV7-9; 8 positions match TRBD1. The length of the CDR3 is 15 residues. Germline V gives CDR1 SEHNR, CDR2 FQNEAQ (reference sequence). V was pared by 4 bases and J by 5 bases, with 9 bases of the junction left unmatched. The CDR3 sequence: CASSSSGGGWTEAFF. The CDR3 DNA follows: TGTGCCAGCAGCTCGTCAGGGGGCGGGTGGACTGAAGCTTTCTTT.